The 9 T cell receptor beta chains reported below all come from one sample, sequenced in a study of blood T cell repertoires in COVID-19. The assay was immunoSEQ multiplex PCR, and TCRdb's table has in-frame clones only and misses some. The sample includes roughly 100,000 clones, 85% to 90% of them seen just once. The sequenced material came from peripheral blood. The receptors here all came from a man between 45 and 60 years old with active or convalescent COVID-19.

This chain uses TRBV5-3 with TRBJ2-7, with a weak D call TRBD1 (6 bases). TRBV5-3 carries the ORF label, with uncertain function. CDR3 size: 12 residues. The V end was cut by 3 bases, the J end by 6 bases, with 10 bases between. The CDR3 loop is CARSSIGGEQYF. CDR3 DNA: TGTGCCAGAAGCTCGATAGGGGGCGAGCAGTACTTC.

The J gene is TRBJ2-5, the V gene TRBV2, with D perhaps matching TRBD1 (5 bases). Per the germline V gene, CDR1 is SNHLY and CDR2 is FYNNEI. Trimming took off 7 bases at V and 3 bases at J, with 15 bases between the two ends. CDR3 length: 14 amino acids. In nucleotides, the CDR3 is TGTGCCAGCACCCAACCCGACAGAGAAGAGACCCAGTACTTC. Protein product: CASTQPDREETQYF.

The chain joins TRBV7-8 to TRBJ1-6, with TRBD1 identical over 8 bases. The junction had 7 bases not matched to a gene; V was cut back by 5 bases and J by 7 bases. Germline V gene sequence: CDR1 SGHVS, CDR2 FQNEAQ. This CDR3 region has 15 residues. In nucleotides, the CDR3 is TGTGCCAGCAGCCCTGGACAGGGTGTGAATTCACCCCTCCACTTT. Its protein product is CASSPGQGVNSPLHF.

The chain links TRBV6-5 to TRBJ1-2, with TRBD1 identical over 7 bases. V gave up 8 bases and J gave up 8 bases; unmatched junction bases: 8. The germline V gene encodes CDR1 MNHEY and CDR2 SVGAGI. The CDR3 sequence is 12 residues long. CDR3 sequence: CASVSGGLGYTF. As DNA, the CDR3 is TGTGCCAGCGTATCAGGGGGTTTAGGCTACACCTTC.

The chain is built from TRBV12-3 or TRBV12-4 and TRBJ1-2; possible D gene TRBD1, 6 bases. There are 13 residues in the CDR3. V was shortened by 6 bases and J by 4 bases, with 12 bases between the two germline ends. CDR3 amino acids: CASSQTGPYGYTF. For the CDR3, the DNA is TGTGCCAGCAGCCAAACAGGGCCCTATGGCTACACCTTC.

The chain is built from TRBV18 and TRBJ2-7; D is undetermined. Germline V gene sequence: CDR1 KGHSH, CDR2 LQKENI. This CDR3 region has 14 residues. Between the trimmed V and J ends, which lost 0 bases and 3 bases, there was a span of 9 bases. CDR3 nucleotide sequence: TGTGCCAGCTCACCACCCACACAGATCTACGAGCAGTACTTC. Residues: CASSPPTQIYEQYF.

There are a few counts of this clone. V gene TRBV10-2 combines with J gene TRBJ2-7; TRBD1 aligns across 7 bases. V shed 9 bases, J shed 0 bases, and the junction held 8 bases outside the gene matches. Per germline, CDR1 WSHSY and CDR2 SAAADI. CDR3 length: 14 amino acids. CDR3 DNA sequence: TGCGCCAGTATTAAGGGGGACAGCTCCTACGAGCAGTACTTC. Amino acid sequence: CASIKGDSSYEQYF.

The J gene is TRBJ1-5, the V gene TRBV19; 10 bases fit TRBD1. CDR1 and CDR2 (germline): LNHDA, SQIVND (reference sequence). The V gene end was trimmed by 7 bases and the J gene end by 1 base; junction bases not matched to a gene: 7. This CDR3 comprises 16 residues. The CDR3 region is CASIDRGRVSNQPQHF. Here the CDR3 DNA reads TGTGCCAGTATCGACAGGGGGCGAGTAAGCAATCAGCCCCAGCATTTT.

The V call is TRBV6-1, the J call TRBJ1-5; D is ambiguous. The germline gives CDR1 MNHNS, CDR2 SASEGT. The CDR3 has 14 amino acids. Between the trimmed V and J ends, which lost 1 base and 4 bases, there was a span of 8 bases. The CDR3 DNA reads as TGTGCCAGCAGTGAAGGTTTAGATAATCAGCCCCAGCATTTT. Protein sequence: CASSEGLDNQPQHF.